This passage covers 2 T cell receptor beta chains from one sample sequenced in a study of cytomegalovirus exposure and HLA in healthy donors. In the PCR, 60 Vbeta and 13 Jbeta primers were used. The assay was immunoSEQ multiplex PCR, and TCRdb's table has in-frame clones only and misses some. The sample has over 150,000 clones; about four fifths are singletons. The specimen was PBMCs. Receptors were obtained from a woman in her twenties or thirties in good health and CMV-seropositive.

Notes on this clone: Within the sample, other DNA sequences also encode this same CDR3. The chain uses TRBV9 and TRBJ2-6; 7 bases are a match to TRBD1. Germline assignment: CDR1 SGDLS and CDR2 YYNGEE. V was clipped by 2 bases and J by 2 bases; unmatched bases: 1. The CDR3 covers 15 residues. The CDR3 coding sequence is TGTGCCAGCAGCGTCACAGGGGCTGGGGCCAACGTCCTGACTTTC. It yields the protein CASSVTGAGANVLTF.

The table lists this clone with a count of one. CDR3 nucleotide sequence: TGTGCCAGCAGTTATCGAATTACAGGGGATAGTTCACCCCTCCACTTT. Its protein product is CASSYRITGDSSPLHF. V is TRBV6-5 and J is TRBJ1-6, with 7 bases fitting TRBD1. CDR3 length: 16 amino acids. Losses at the gene ends were 3 bases for V and 9 bases for J; bases not matched to a gene: 11. CDR1 and CDR2 from the germline V gene are MNHEY and SVGAGI.